The 28 T cell receptor beta chains reported below all come from one sample, sequenced in a study of T cell clonality in common variable immunodeficiency. TCRdb keeps only in-frame clones here, not all; method: immunoSEQ multiplex PCR. Altogether approximately 52,000 clones were found in the sample, and no singletons occur. Material for sequencing was peripheral blood mononuclear cells. These receptors were taken from a person aged 18 to 70 in good health.

Many counts were recorded for this clone. Read coverage stops 3 residues before the CDR3 terminus; the germline J gene supplies the remainder. This rearrangement joins TRBV20-1 to TRBJ2-1; D gene ambiguous. The CDR3 covers 13 residues. Trimming cost V 1 base and J 6 bases, with 10 bases left between them. The germline V gene has CDR1 DFQATT and CDR2 SNEGSKA (reference sequence). The CDR3 protein is CSARGQIRNEQFF. The CDR3 DNA, read in part, is TGCAGTGCTAGAGGTCAGATTCGCAATGAG.

This clone has ten or more counts. Read coverage stops 3 residues before the CDR3 terminus; the germline J gene supplies the remainder. The gene calls are TRBV6-2 or TRBV6-3 and TRBJ2-3; a possible D gene is TRBD1 (5 bases). The germline V gene encodes CDR1 MNHEY and CDR2 SVGEGT. The CDR3 consists of 14 residues. With 0 bases removed from V and 3 bases from J, the gap between germline ends came to 7 bases. The CDR3: CASSYSDSTDTQYF. The sequenced part of the CDR3 DNA is TGTGCCAGCAGTTACTCCGACAGTACAGATACG.

The table lists this clone with many counts. The read falls 3 residues short of the CDR3 end, and the missing part is taken from the germline J gene. V usage is TRBV19 and J usage is TRBJ2-1, with D possibly TRBD2 on 6 matching bases. The germline V gene encodes CDR1 LNHDA and CDR2 SQIVND (reference sequence). The CDR3 runs to 15 residues. The V end lost 8 bases, the J end lost 5 bases, and 19 bases lay between the germline ends. CDR3 DNA (partial): TGTGCCAGTGCCCCTCGGGGGTGGGGGAACAATGAG. This codes for CASAPRGWGNNE. The full CDR3 protein reads CASAPRGWGNNEQFF.

This clone was counted a few times. The observed sequence ends 3 residues before the CDR3 terminus, with the missing tail filled in from the germline J gene. The gene calls are TRBV6-4 and TRBJ2-1, with 9 bases aligning to TRBD2. J gave up 5 bases and V 6 bases, and 8 bases lay outside the gene matches. Germline loops: CDR1 MRHNA, CDR2 SNTAGT. This CDR3 has 15 residues. The CDR3 reads CASSLAGSGNNEQFF. The CDR3 bases that were read are TGTGCCAGCAGCCTAGCGGGAAGTGGGAACAATGAG.

Ten or more counts support this clone. The CDR3 end is not reached by the read, which stops 3 residues before it; the germline J gene fills it in. V usage is TRBV20-1 and J usage is TRBJ2-3; 13 bases align to TRBD2. This CDR3 spans 16 amino acids. CDR1 and CDR2 (germline): DFQATT, SNEGSKA (reference sequence). V lost 5 bases and J lost 4; bases outside the gene matches: 9. Here the CDR3 reads CSAPRRTSGRADTQYF. The covered CDR3 bases are TGCAGTGCTCCTCGTCGGACTAGCGGGAGAGCAGATACG.

There are many counts of this clone. The CDR3 loop is CAARLAGGRSTDTQYF. The part of the CDR3 DNA that was read is TGTGCCGCCCGACTAGCGGGAGGGCGTAGCACAGATACG. This chain connects TRBV5-4 to TRBJ2-3; 14 bases map to TRBD2. The read terminates 3 residues before the CDR3 end, so the remaining end is supplied by the germline J gene. The CDR3 spans 16 residues. The germline V gene encodes CDR1 SGHNT and CDR2 YYREEE (reference sequence). J gave up 0 bases and V 10 bases, and 7 bases lay outside the gene matches. Filled out from reference TRBV5-4 and TRBJ2-3, the complete variable domain reads ETGVTQSPTHLIKTRGQQVTLRCSSQSGHNTVSWYQQALGQGPQFIFQYYREEENGRGNFPPRFSGLQFPNYSSELNVNALELDDSALYLCAARLAGGRSTDTQYFGPGTRLTVL.

This clone has a count of ten or more. The read ends 3 residues shy of where the CDR3 ends; the end is completed using the germline J gene. The chain couples TRBV30 to TRBJ2-7; the D gene is possibly TRBD1 (6 bases). The CDR3 contains 12 residues. Germline CDR1 reads GTSNPN; CDR2 reads SVGIG (reference sequence). Trimming removed 4 bases from V and 2 bases from J, with 9 bases in between. CDR3 DNA (partial): TGTGCCTGGATAACAGGGCCCTACGAG. It encodes CAWITGPYE. The complete CDR3 protein is CAWITGPYEQYF.

This clone was detected many times. The read terminates 3 residues before the CDR3 end, so the remaining end is supplied by the germline J gene. The gene calls are TRBV20-1 and TRBJ2-5; 9 positions agree with TRBD1. The CDR3 runs 13 residues. The germline gives CDR1 DFQATT, CDR2 SNEGSKA (reference sequence). The ends lost 5 bases at V and 5 bases at J; junction bases unmatched: 6. Here the CDR3 reads CSAFTGTGETQYF. The CDR3 DNA, read in part, is TGCAGTGCTTTTACCGGGACAGGGGAGACC.

This clone was seen ten or more times. From the germline J gene comes the end of the CDR3, since the read stops 3 residues before it. The rearrangement links TRBV2 to TRBJ2-2; TRBD2 is a possible D gene (6 bases). Germline CDR1 reads SNHLY; CDR2 reads FYNNEI. The V gene lost 3 bases and the J gene lost 1 base, with 9 bases spanning the gap. This CDR3 comprises 15 residues. CDR3 sequence reads: CASSEGRGNTGELFF. The DNA read from the CDR3 is TGTGCCAGCAGTGAGGGGCGGGGGAACACCGGGGAG.

Ten or more counts support this clone. The CDR3 extends 3 residues past the end of the read, so its final part is completed from the germline J gene. The chain employs TRBV30 and TRBJ2-7, with 8 bases that match TRBD2. The CDR3 has 17 amino acids. Germline CDR1 GTSNPN, CDR2 SVGIG (reference sequence). The V and J ends lost 0 bases and 5 bases, in that order; junction bases with no gene match: 15. The CDR3 loop reads CAWSVTGGRSLVHEQYF. The part of the CDR3 DNA that was read is TGTGCCTGGAGTGTGACGGGCGGGAGGTCCCTAGTCCACGAG.

This clone was recorded at least ten times. The observed sequence ends 3 residues before the CDR3 terminus, with the missing tail filled in from the germline J gene. V usage is TRBV7-3 and J usage is TRBJ1-5, with TRBD1 identical over 9 bases. The V and J ends lost 5 bases and 5 bases, in that order; junction bases with no gene match: 1. Per germline, CDR1 SGHTA and CDR2 FQGTGA. The CDR3 spans 13 residues. CDR3 DNA, as far as it was read: TGTGCCAGCAGCAGGACAGGGGATCAGCCC. Protein: CASSRTGDQP. The full CDR3 is CASSRTGDQPQHF.

This clone was observed at least ten times. The read gets to within 3 residues of the CDR3 end, and the germline J gene fills in the rest. This rearrangement joins TRBV30 to TRBJ2-7; 12 bases agree with TRBD2. The CDR3 sequence is 13 residues long. Germline V gene sequence: CDR1 GTSNPN, CDR2 SVGIG (reference sequence). J gave up 6 bases and V 0 bases, and 0 bases lay outside the gene matches. This CDR3 reads CAWSVGLAGEQYF. CDR3 DNA (partial): TGTGCCTGGAGTGTGGGACTAGCGGGCGAG.

This clone has ten or more counts. Sequence at one end of the junction differs from germline and may be a read error. The covered CDR3 bases are TGCAGCGTAGAAGCAGGGGGCTATGGC. Protein sequence: CSVEAGGYG. The whole CDR3 region reads CSVEAGGYGYTF. This chain joins TRBV29-1 and TRBJ1-2, with 7 bases that match TRBD1. From the germline J gene comes the end of the CDR3, since the read stops 3 residues before it. The CDR3 has 12 residues. CDR1 is SQVTM and CDR2 is ANQGSEA in the germline V gene.

This clone showed up many times. With the read ending 3 residues before the CDR3 end, the germline J gene is used to fill in that end. The chain uses TRBV7-9 and TRBJ2-2; a weak D match, TRBD1 (6 bases). The CDR3 covers 15 residues. Trimming removed 5 bases at V and 7 bases at J, with 17 bases between. Germline CDR1 reads SEHNR; CDR2 reads FQNEAQ (reference sequence). Partial CDR3 DNA: TGTGCCAGCAGCCCCAGGGATTGGGGGCACGGGGAG. Its protein is CASSPRDWGHGE. The CDR3 in its entirety is CASSPRDWGHGELFF.

This clone has ten or more counts. Sequencing ends 3 residues short of the CDR3 end; the germline J gene provides the rest. The chain couples TRBV7-3 to TRBJ2-1; 9 bases line up with TRBD2. This CDR3 comprises 16 residues. V was pared by 3 bases and J by 3 bases, with 6 bases of the junction left unmatched. Germline V lookup: CDR1 SGHTA, CDR2 FQGTGA. The CDR3 loop reads CASSFPPSGNYNEQFF. The CDR3 bases that were read are TGTGCCAGCAGCTTCCCCCCTAGCGGGAACTACAATGAG.

The table lists this clone with many counts. The missing CDR3 end, 3 residues past where the read stops, is filled in from the germline J gene. The genes are TRBV7-3 and TRBJ2-2; 9 nucleotides agree with TRBD2. Trimming cost V 1 base and J 9 bases; bases outside gene matches: 18. Germline CDR1 is SGHTA and CDR2 is FQGTGA. The CDR3 runs 19 residues. The CDR3 loop reads CASSLRPPSGITLRRELFF. CDR3 DNA, as far as it was read: TGTGCCAGCAGCTTAAGGCCACCTAGCGGGATAACCCTCAGGCGGGAG.

In this sample, this clone turned up many times. Read data end 3 residues before the CDR3 end; the end is taken from the germline J gene. The chain combines TRBV19 with TRBJ1-4, with 8 nucleotides matching TRBD1. Germline CDR1 and CDR2: LNHDA and SQIVND (reference sequence). The CDR3 is made up of 17 amino acids. Trimming removed 1 base from V and 2 bases from J; junction bases left unmatched: 6. CDR3 residues: CASSIGAGGSTNEKLFF. The sequenced part of the CDR3 DNA is TGTGCCAGTAGTATAGGGGCAGGGGGCTCGACTAATGAAAAA.

By sample fraction, this clone is medium-sized (0.01 to 0.1%). From the germline J gene comes the end of the CDR3, since the read stops 3 residues before it. V and J are TRBV5-1 and TRBJ2-5; 8 bases are shared with TRBD1. The germline CDR1 and CDR2 sequences are SGHRS and YFSETQ. This CDR3 has 15 residues. The ends lost 6 bases at V and 4 bases at J; junction bases unmatched: 11. CDR3 residues: CASTDPGQERETQYF. Partial CDR3 DNA: TGCGCCAGCACCGACCCGGGACAGGAACGAGAGACC.

With regard to this clone: The read comes to an end 3 residues before the CDR3 does, leaving the germline J gene to fill in the end. The chain joins TRBV11-3 to TRBJ2-1; perhaps TRBD2 as D (6 bases). The V and J ends lost 3 bases and 8 bases respectively, with 14 bases between them. This CDR3 comprises 14 residues. The germline gives CDR1 SGHNT, CDR2 YENEEA. The CDR3 bases that were read are TGTGCCAGCAGCTTGGAGGGCGGGGCCCATGAG. Translating gives CASSLEGGAHE. The complete CDR3 sequence is CASSLEGGAHEQFF.

This clone was counted at least ten times. The CDR3 end falls 3 residues outside the read, so it is completed with the germline J gene. The rearrangement links TRBV30 to TRBJ1-6, with TRBD1 matching 8 bases. Trimming at V came to 1 base and at J to 10 bases, leaving 6 bases not matched to a gene. CDR1 and CDR2 from the germline V gene are GTSNPN and SVGIG (reference sequence). The CDR3 loop spans 14 amino acids. CDR3 protein: CAWSGTGNGSPLHF. CDR3 DNA, as far as it was read: TGTGCCTGGAGTGGGACAGGGAACGGATCACCC.

In this sample, this clone turned up a few times. The CDR3 end is not reached by the read, which stops 3 residues before it; the germline J gene fills it in. V gene TRBV11-1 combines with J gene TRBJ2-2; TRBD2 matches at 7 bases. The CDR3 consists of 15 residues. Germline CDR1 is SGHAT and CDR2 is FQDESV (reference sequence). This CDR3 is CASSADGRGSEKLFF. The CDR3 DNA, read in part, is TGTGCCAGCAGCGCGGATGGGAGGGGAAGTGAAAAG.

This clone was seen at least ten times. The CDR3 end is not reached by the read, which stops 3 residues before it; the germline J gene fills it in. The chain is built from TRBV23-1 and TRBJ2-1; 13 bases match TRBD2. TRBV23-1 is annotated as an ORF whose role is uncertain. This CDR3 region has 15 residues. Trimming at V came to 4 bases and at J to 8 bases, leaving 5 bases not matched to a gene. The CDR3 is CASSLGTSGNYEQFF. Partial CDR3 DNA: TGCGCCAGCAGTCTTGGGACTAGCGGGAACTATGAG.

This clone was seen only a few times. The read terminates 3 residues before the CDR3 end, so the remaining end is supplied by the germline J gene. The chain employs TRBV30 and TRBJ2-2; 9 nucleotides agree with TRBD1. The CDR3 spans 15 residues. The germline V gene has CDR1 GTSNPN and CDR2 SVGIG (reference sequence). The CDR3 sequence: CAWSVQQGANSPLFF. The DNA read from the CDR3 is TGTGCCTGGAGTGTACAACAGGGGGCTAATTCACCG.

This clone was counted ten times or more. The read terminates 3 residues ahead of where the CDR3 ends, so the germline J gene completes it. The chain links TRBV30 to TRBJ2-1; 10 nucleotides line up with TRBD2. V lost 0 bases, J lost 5 bases, and 1 base stayed unmatched. The CDR3 has 14 amino acids. Germline loops: CDR1 GTSNPN, CDR2 SVGIG (reference sequence). CDR3 in amino acids: CAWSVLAGNNEQFF. The CDR3 DNA, read in part, is TGTGCCTGGAGTGTACTAGCGGGGAACAATGAG.

This clone was counted many times. The read stops 3 residues short of the end of the CDR3; the missing end is completed from the germline J gene. The chain uses TRBV18 and TRBJ2-1; D is undetermined. V lost 5 bases and J lost 6, with 14 bases in between. In germline, CDR1 is KGHSH, CDR2 LQKENI. The CDR3 spans 14 residues. The CDR3 DNA, read in part, is TGTGCCAGCTCATCCTTGGGCAGCCCCAATGAG. Protein sequence: CASSSLGSPNE. From start to end, the CDR3 is CASSSLGSPNEQFF.

This clone has ten or more counts. The read comes to an end 3 residues before the CDR3 does, leaving the germline J gene to fill in the end. V is TRBV5-1 and J is TRBJ2-7, with 7 bases fitting TRBD1. This CDR3 has 14 residues. Germline trimming cut 0 bases from V and 0 bases from J; bases unmatched to any gene: 0. CDR1 and CDR2 (germline): SGHRS, YFSETQ. The CDR3 reads CASSLGDSSYEQYF. The DNA read from the CDR3 is TGCGCCAGCAGCTTGGGGGACAGCTCCTACGAG. The full variable domain, rest sourced from reference TRBV5-1 and TRBJ2-7, is KAGVTQTPRYLIKTRGQQVTLSCSPISGHRSVSWYQQTPGQGLQFLFEYFSETQRNKGNFPGRFSGRQFSNSRSEMNVSTLELGDSALYLCASSLGDSSYEQYFGPGTRLTVT.

This clone was observed many times. The read ends 3 residues before the CDR3 terminus; that terminus is restored from the germline J gene. This chain links TRBV18 with TRBJ2-7; TRBD2 matches at 7 bases. CDR3 length: 13 residues. V lost 8 bases, J lost 3 bases, and 7 bases stayed unmatched. CDR1 is KGHSH and CDR2 is LQKENI in the germline V gene. Partial CDR3 DNA: TGTGCCAGCGCCCTGACTAGCTACTACGAG. This codes for CASALTSYYE. The CDR3 reads in full as CASALTSYYEQYF.

This clone was picked up many times. Its ends do not fully match the called genes, so a read error is possible. The CDR3 end is not reached by the read, which stops 3 residues before it; the germline J gene fills it in. This rearrangement joins TRBV7-7 to TRBJ2-3; 8 bases map to TRBD2. This CDR3 is built from 17 residues. CDR1 is SSHAT, CDR2 FNYEAQ, per germline (reference sequence). The CDR3 bases that were read are TGTGCTAGCAGCTTAGGGGTCCTAGCGGGCGGAGCAGATACG. Protein: CASSLGVLAGGADT. The full CDR3 sequence reads CASSLGVLAGGADTQYF.